A single sample is the source of the 6 T cell receptor beta chains below, sequenced in a study of radiation and T cells in renal cell carcinoma. Generated by immunoSEQ multiplex PCR, the TCRdb table keeps only in-frame clones and is missing some. The data show around 140,000 clones, over 65% seen once. Time point defined: baseline pretreatment blood. Stated treatment: 15 Gy SBRT to primary tumor, nephrectomy 4 weeks later. Source: blood, taken from a patient whose treatment included radiotherapy and nephrectomy. The receptors were sampled from a woman aged 50 to 60 with renal cell carcinoma.

The genes are TRBV7-2 and TRBJ2-7; TRBD2 agrees at 10 bases. J was trimmed by 6 bases and V by 6 bases; bases with no gene match: 8. CDR1 SGHTA and CDR2 FQGNSA come from the germline V gene. The CDR3 sequence is 14 residues long. CDR3 in DNA: TGTGCCAGCAGACCAAGCGGGGGGGCAATCGAGCAGTACTTC. Amino acids: CASRPSGGAIEQYF.

The chain carries TRBV7-2 and TRBJ2-1; 11 bases are a match to TRBD1. Germline V gene data show CDR1 as SGHTA and CDR2 as FQGNSA. The CDR3 consists of 15 residues. The trim removed 6 bases at V and 6 bases at J, leaving 7 bases unmatched. The CDR3 is CASSFSGTGGNEQFF. CDR3 in DNA: TGTGCCAGCAGTTTCTCCGGGACAGGGGGCAATGAGCAGTTCTTC.

J is TRBJ2-3 and V is TRBV7-2; a weak D match, TRBD1 (6 bases). Trimming took 4 bases from V and 1 from J, leaving 9 bases between them. Germline CDR1 is SGHTA and CDR2 is FQGNSA. The CDR3 sequence is 14 residues long. CDR3 sequence: CASSSNRGTDTQYF. The CDR3, as DNA: TGTGCCAGCAGCTCAAACAGGGGCACAGATACGCAGTATTTT.

The chain recombines TRBV19 with TRBJ2-2; 11 bases align to TRBD2. This CDR3 is 14 amino acids long. Trimming cost V 5 bases and J 6 bases; bases outside gene matches: 2. CDR1 is LNHDA, CDR2 SQIVND, per germline (reference sequence). CDR3 region: CASSLLAGAGELFF. CDR3 in DNA: TGTGCCAGTAGTCTACTAGCGGGAGCCGGGGAGCTGTTTTTT.

The V gene is TRBV10-1, the J gene TRBJ1-5; unclear D gene. CDR1 is WNHNN and CDR2 is SYGVQD in the germline V gene (reference sequence). The CDR3 is made up of 13 amino acids. V gave up 10 bases and J gave up 0 bases, with 10 bases separating them. The CDR3 DNA follows: TGCGCCACCTTGGGAAATAGCAATCAGCCCCAGCATTTT. It is translated as CATLGNSNQPQHF.

CDR3 residues: CASSVAVGGAGNTIYF. Here the CDR3 DNA reads TGTGCCAGCAGCGTAGCTGTGGGTGGTGCTGGAAACACCATATATTTT. The chain couples TRBV9 to TRBJ1-3; D gene unclear. Trimming took 0 bases from V and 2 from J, leaving 12 bases between them. There are 16 residues in the CDR3. The germline gives CDR1 SGDLS, CDR2 YYNGEE.